The entry that follows covers one T cell receptor beta chain sequence. No cognate antigen has been identified for it. Per-base qualities were not stored, and no clone one base away is much larger. What the treatment or condition label conveys for this sample: live attenuated yellow fever vaccine strain. At every blood-draw timepoint, two biological replicates of bulk PBMCs were collected. PBMCs were isolated from peripheral blood using a standard Ficoll-Paque protocol. TriZol was used to extract RNA from bulk PBMCs, from CD4 and CD8 fractions, and from dextramer-positive and dextramer-negative fractions. The data were taken from a study of T cells after yellow fever vaccination (dated 2019 in TCRdb). Background on the whole study: The SMART-Seq v4 Ultra Low Input RNA kit was used to prepare libraries from fractions with low cell numbers. Bulk TCR alpha and beta repertoires were sequenced longitudinally to track T-cell clones before and after primary and booster YFV17D yellow fever vaccination. Blood samples were taken at several timepoints before and after primary and secondary immunization, and bulk PBMC replicates and cell subsets were isolated. Two healthy male donors, one aged 18 to 30 and one aged 30 to 40 years, were included in the cohort.

Sequenced using an Illumina NovaSeq 6000. TCR cDNA was synthesized by 5'RACE template switching, through which a universal primer site and unique molecular identifiers were introduced. Priming of cDNA synthesis was performed from both the TCR alpha and TCR beta constant segments. Library amplification involved two PCR steps, and the second step added sample barcodes and sequencing adapters. Sequencing of libraries was performed on Illumina HiSeq 2500 (2x100 bp) or NovaSeq (2x150 bp). In the authors' own workflow: MIGEC handled demultiplexing of reads and collapsing into UMI consensus sequences, while MiXCR performed V(D)J alignment. Using edgeR on replicate PBMC samples, clonotypes were called vaccine-responding if FDR was below 0.01 and the log2 fold change was above 5 up to day 15. Bulk clonotypes were assigned CD4 or CD8 identity according to which sequenced CD4 or CD8 repertoire held them at higher abundance. TCRdb reanalyzed the raw reads on its own, using fastp at Q25 for trimming and MiXCR for clone calling, and kept in-frame beta chains. Rows are unified per CDR3 protein, each entry keeping the most common DNA and genes. None of the V and J calls come from the authors' own analysis; TCRdb made them. The sample table lists some 390,000 distinct CDR3 sequences, 18% of them with a count of one. 18% of the sample lies in the top ten.

A distance of 7 bases separates the germline ends of V and J, which lose 0 bases and 11 bases respectively. Based on the germline V gene (reference sequence), the CDR1 and CDR2 sequences are LGHDT and YNNKEL. The CDR3 measures 11 amino acids from cysteine to phenylalanine. Just the 33-base CDR3 DNA is kept, in frame starting at base 1. What the authors observed across the whole study: A small share of clonotypes occurred in both CD4 and CD8 compartments, likely arising from convergent recombination. FACS-sorted repertoires could contain abundant contaminating clonotypes from the bulk population, so computational filtering was required. The secondary T-cell response was found to be weaker but faster than the primary response, with a peak reached on day 5 rather than on day 15. Most clones expanded after primary vaccination (about 96% of CD4 and roughly 91% of CD8) were re-detected after the booster, suggesting that broad memory maintenance occurred. Because the study included only a couple of donors, the extent to which the findings can be generalized is limited.

The source is a man between 18 and 35 years old who received the YFV17D yellow fever vaccine. The chain is made from TRBV3-1 and TRBJ1-1; the D segment cannot be called with confidence. The source material was PBMCs, sampled before the yellow fever booster vaccination. The nucleotide sequence is given as TGTGCCAGCAGCCAAGACTCTCCCGCTTTCTTT. Translated, it reads CASSQDSPAFF.